This T cell receptor beta chain appears in the sequencing data of a study of Graves' ophthalmopathy and Graves' hyperthyroidism. Study-level points and caveats: Appearing in blood as well were most expanded thyroid clonotypes above 0.001 frequency.

Hyperthyroidism was considered stable when no ophthalmopathy appeared within 18 months of follow-up. As the template, RNA transcripts were used to amplify TCR beta CDR3 regions. RT-PCR in the first round used HTBI primers; a second-round multiplex PCR followed. Using its own MiXCR run on the multiplex PCR reads, TCRdb lists one record per CDR3 protein. Among roughly 420,000 distinct CDR3 sequences listed, under 25% were seen once. This clonotype was seen ten or more times. Its specificity is unknown. The receptor comes from a woman aged 18 to 35 with stable Graves' hyperthyroidism. The sample taken for sequencing was peripheral blood.

CDR3 bases: TGTGCCAGCAGCTTAAAATCAGAGCGGACCTACGAGCAGTACTTC. Translating it yields CASSLKSERTYEQYF. The chain has TRBV7-9 and TRBJ2-7; TRBD2 is a possible D gene (5 bases). This CDR3 is built from 15 residues. The V and J ends lost 2 bases and 2 bases respectively, with 13 bases between them. Germline lookup yields CDR1 SEHNR and CDR2 FQNEAQ (reference sequence).